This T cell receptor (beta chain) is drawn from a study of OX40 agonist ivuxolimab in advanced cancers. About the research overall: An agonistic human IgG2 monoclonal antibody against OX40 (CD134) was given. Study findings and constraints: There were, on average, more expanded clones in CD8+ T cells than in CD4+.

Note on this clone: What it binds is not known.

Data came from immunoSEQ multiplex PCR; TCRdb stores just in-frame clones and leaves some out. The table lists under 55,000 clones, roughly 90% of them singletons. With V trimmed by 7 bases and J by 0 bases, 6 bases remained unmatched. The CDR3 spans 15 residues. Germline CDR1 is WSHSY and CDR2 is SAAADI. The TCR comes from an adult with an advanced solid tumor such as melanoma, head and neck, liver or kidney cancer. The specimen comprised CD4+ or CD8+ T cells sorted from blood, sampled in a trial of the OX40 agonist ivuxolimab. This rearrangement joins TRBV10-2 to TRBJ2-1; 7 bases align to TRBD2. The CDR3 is CASTGAGVSYNEQFF. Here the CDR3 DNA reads TGCGCCAGCACTGGGGCGGGAGTCTCCTACAATGAGCAGTTCTTC.